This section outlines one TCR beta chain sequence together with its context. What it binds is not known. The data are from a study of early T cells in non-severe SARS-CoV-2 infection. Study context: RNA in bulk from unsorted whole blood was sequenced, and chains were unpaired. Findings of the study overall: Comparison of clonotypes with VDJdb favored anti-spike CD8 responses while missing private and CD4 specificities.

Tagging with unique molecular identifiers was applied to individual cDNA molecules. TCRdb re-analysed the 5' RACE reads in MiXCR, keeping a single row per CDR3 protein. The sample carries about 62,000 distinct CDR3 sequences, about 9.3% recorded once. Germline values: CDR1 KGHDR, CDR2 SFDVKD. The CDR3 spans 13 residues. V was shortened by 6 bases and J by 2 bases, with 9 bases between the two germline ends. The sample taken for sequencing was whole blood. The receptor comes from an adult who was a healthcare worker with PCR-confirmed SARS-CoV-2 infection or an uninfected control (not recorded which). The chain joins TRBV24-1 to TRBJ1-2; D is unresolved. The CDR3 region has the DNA TGTGCCACCAGTCGGGCGCAAAACTATGGCTACACCTTC. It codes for CATSRAQNYGYTF.